The 5 T cell receptor beta chains given below trace back to one sample, sequenced in a study of early T cells in non-severe SARS-CoV-2 infection. Via MiXCR, TCRdb re-called the 5' RACE reads, giving one row per CDR3 protein. The data contain about 94,000 distinct CDR3 sequences, roughly 13% of them singletons. The sample comprised whole blood. The receptor set was obtained from an adult who was a healthcare worker with PCR-confirmed SARS-CoV-2 infection or an uninfected control (not recorded which).

This clonotype has only a few counts. The gene calls are TRBV28 and TRBJ2-6, with 9 positions matching TRBD1. Germline V gene sequence: CDR1 MDHEN, CDR2 SYDVKM. Trimming at V came to 2 bases and at J to 2 bases, leaving 7 bases not matched to a gene. The CDR3 covers 18 residues. Here the CDR3 DNA reads TGTGCCAGCAGTTTACTGGGACAGGGAACTACTGGGGCCAACGTCCTGACTTTC. This gives the protein CASSLLGQGTTGANVLTF.

This clonotype was counted at least ten times. J is TRBJ1-1 and V is TRBV28; D remains ambiguous. Trimming stripped 8 bases from V and 0 bases from J, with 10 bases between. CDR3 length: 13 amino acids. Germline CDR1 and CDR2: MDHEN and SYDVKM. The CDR3 region is CASGGVMNTEAFF. CDR3 nucleotide sequence: TGTGCCAGCGGTGGGGTAATGAACACTGAAGCTTTCTTT.

This clonotype was seen a handful of times. V is TRBV7-2 and J is TRBJ1-1, with a tentative D call TRBD1 (6 bases). Per germline, CDR1 SGHTA and CDR2 FQGNSA. Trimming removed 5 bases at V and 4 bases at J, with 20 bases between. The CDR3 sequence is 16 residues long. This CDR3 reads CASSDREDRWSTEAFF. The CDR3 bases are TGTGCCAGCAGCGATCGCGAGGACAGATGGTCCACTGAAGCTTTCTTT.

This clonotype was seen at least ten times. The chain combines TRBV29-1 with TRBJ2-4; TRBD1 might be the D (5 bases). With 4 bases removed from V and 0 bases from J, the gap between germline ends came to 7 bases. The CDR3 runs to 13 residues. Germline V lookup: CDR1 SQVTM, CDR2 ANQGSEA. CDR3 sequence (DNA): TGCAGCGTTGGGCAGGGAGCCAAAAACATTCAGTACTTC. Encoded protein: CSVGQGAKNIQYF.

This clonotype was counted ten times or more. This chain joins TRBV11-2 and TRBJ1-2; D is possibly TRBD1 (6 bases). The CDR3 length is 15 residues. Trimming removed 1 base from V and 4 bases from J, with 13 bases in between. The V gene's germline CDR1 is SGHAT and CDR2 FQNNGV. The CDR3 loop is CASSLVRGTIYGYTF. The CDR3 DNA is TGTGCCAGCAGCTTAGTTCGGGGGACAATCTATGGCTACACCTTC. The full variable domain, in which reference TRBV11-2 and TRBJ1-2 provide the parts outside the CDR3, is EAGVAQSPRYKIIEKRQSVAFWCNPISGHATLYWYQQILGQGPKLLIQFQNNGVVDDSQLPKDRFSAERLKGVDSTLKIQPAKLEDSAVYLCASSLVRGTIYGYTFGSGTRLTVV.